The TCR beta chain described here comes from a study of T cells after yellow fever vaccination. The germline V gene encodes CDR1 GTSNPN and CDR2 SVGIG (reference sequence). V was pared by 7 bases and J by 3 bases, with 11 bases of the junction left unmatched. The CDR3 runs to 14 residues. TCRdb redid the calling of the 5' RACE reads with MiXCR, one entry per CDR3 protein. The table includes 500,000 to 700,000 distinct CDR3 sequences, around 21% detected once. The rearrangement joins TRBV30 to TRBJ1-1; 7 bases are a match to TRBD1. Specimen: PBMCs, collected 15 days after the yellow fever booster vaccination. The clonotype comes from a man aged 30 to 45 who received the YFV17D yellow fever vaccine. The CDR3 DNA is TGTGCCTACCTGGGAAGGGGGCCTGACACTGAAGCTTTCTTT. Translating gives CAYLGRGPDTEAFF.